This passage covers 24 T cell receptor beta chains from one sample sequenced in a study of control samples from healthy donors and cancer patients. Profiling relied on immunoSEQ multiplex PCR, and the TCRdb table lists in-frame clones only, not all of them. The sample shows roughly 40,000 clones, approximately 90% of them seen only once. The sample comprised blood. The receptors were sampled from a woman in her 50s in good health.

The rearrangement uses TRBV5-6 and TRBJ1-3, with 9 bases aligning to TRBD1. With V trimmed by 5 bases and J by 4 bases, 10 bases remained unmatched. The germline V gene encodes CDR1 SGHDT and CDR2 YYEEEE. The CDR3 loop spans 16 amino acids. For the CDR3, the DNA is TGTGCCAGCAGATACACAGGGGGCGCCGGAGGAAACACCATATATTTT. Translating it yields CASRYTGGAGGNTIYF.

The rearrangement uses TRBV11-3 and TRBJ2-1; the D gene is possibly TRBD1 (6 bases). Germline lookup yields CDR1 SGHNT and CDR2 YENEEA. The V end was cut by 8 bases, the J end by 2 bases, with 16 bases between. The CDR3 totals 15 residues. The DNA of the CDR3 is TGTGCCAGCGGCATAGGACAGAATACCTACAATGAGCAGTTCTTC. This codes for CASGIGQNTYNEQFF.

This sequence joins TRBV5-6 and TRBJ1-5, with TRBD1 as a possible D gene (5 bases). Trimming took 3 bases from V and 5 from J, leaving 15 bases between them. In germline, CDR1 is SGHDT, CDR2 YYEEEE. The CDR3 consists of 15 residues. The CDR3 DNA is TGTGCCAGCAGCTACTCACAGGACCCCCATCAGCCCCAGCATTTT. Translating gives CASSYSQDPHQPQHF.

J is TRBJ2-3 and V is TRBV28, with 8 bases aligning to TRBD1. V lost 6 bases to trimming and J lost 2 bases; unmatched junction nucleotides: 19. This CDR3 region has 19 residues. CDR1 and CDR2 from the germline V gene are MDHEN and SYDVKM. The DNA of the CDR3 is TGTGCCAGCAGCTCACTCTTTGATCGGGCAGGGGGCCCCACAGATACGCAGTATTTT. Translated, it gives CASSSLFDRAGGPTDTQYF.

The genes are TRBV7-2 and TRBJ2-5, with a weak D call TRBD1 (6 bases). The CDR3 contains 15 residues. V shed 6 bases and J shed 2 bases, with 16 bases lying between them. Per the germline V gene, CDR1 is SGHTA and CDR2 is FQGNSA. In DNA, the CDR3 is TGTGCCAGCAGTACATGGCCGGGACAACAAGAGACCCAGTACTTC. This translates into CASSTWPGQQETQYF.

The rearrangement uses TRBV7-9 and TRBJ2-2, with D tentatively TRBD2 (6 bases). This CDR3 has 15 residues. Per germline, CDR1 SEHNR and CDR2 FQNEAQ (reference sequence). The V and J ends lost 0 bases and 1 base respectively, with 6 bases between them. CDR3 DNA: TGTGCCAGCAGCTTAGCGGGGGGGAACACCGGGGAGCTGTTTTTT. It codes for CASSLAGGNTGELFF.

The rearrangement links TRBV9 to TRBJ2-1, with 11 bases aligning to TRBD1. Germline V gene data show CDR1 as SGDLS and CDR2 as YYNGEE. The CDR3 is 16 residues long. Trimming took 2 bases from V and 4 from J; bases not matched to a gene: 5. CDR3 in DNA: TGTGCCAGCAGCGTTTTGGGACAGGGGGAATACAATGAGCAGTTCTTC. Encoded protein: CASSVLGQGEYNEQFF.

The CDR3 loop is CASSFRVRGQYF. The CDR3 DNA is TGTGCCAGCAGTTTCAGGGTTCGGGGGCAGTACTTC. The J gene is TRBJ2-7, the V gene TRBV12-3 or TRBV12-4; D may correspond to TRBD1 or TRBD2 (5 bases each). V lost 3 bases and J 9 bases, leaving 12 bases between the germline ends. This CDR3 is built from 12 residues.

This chain joins TRBV19 and TRBJ1-3; D unclear. The CDR3 is 14 residues long. V lost 6 bases, J lost 0 bases, and 9 bases lay in between. Germline V lookup: CDR1 LNHDA, CDR2 SQIVND (reference sequence). The CDR3 region has the DNA TGTGCCAGTAGGCCTCGAAGCTCTGGAAACACCATATATTTT. Translating gives CASRPRSSGNTIYF.

V and J are TRBV19 and TRBJ2-2, with TRBD2 matching over 8 bases. The length of the CDR3 is 15 residues. Germline CDR1 is LNHDA and CDR2 is SQIVND (reference sequence). After removal of 2 bases from V and 5 bases from J, the junction contained 4 bases not matched to a gene. The CDR3 spells CASSIRGGRTGELFF. The CDR3 region has the DNA TGTGCCAGTAGTATAAGGGGCGGGAGGACCGGGGAGCTGTTTTTT.

The rearrangement joins TRBV5-1 to TRBJ2-5, with 8 nucleotides matching TRBD2. The trim removed 4 bases at V and 1 base at J, leaving 3 bases unmatched. The CDR3 extends over 14 amino acids. The germline gives CDR1 SGHRS, CDR2 YFSETQ. The CDR3 DNA reads as TGCGCCAGCAGCAGTCGGGGGGGCCAAGAGACCCAGTACTTC. It translates to CASSSRGGQETQYF.

This clone was seen once. The rearrangement links TRBV6-1 to TRBJ1-1; D unresolved. This CDR3 is built from 14 residues. Germline V gene lookup returns CDR1 MNHNS and CDR2 SASEGT. The V end was cut by 2 bases, the J end by 3 bases, with 10 bases between. The CDR3 region is CASSEWTSDTEAFF. As DNA, the CDR3 is TGTGCCAGCAGTGAATGGACGTCGGACACTGAAGCTTTCTTT.

There are a few counts of this clone. The V call is TRBV20-1, the J call TRBJ2-7, with 8 bases fitting TRBD1. The trim removed 3 bases at V and 4 bases at J, leaving 8 bases unmatched. The CDR3 has 14 amino acids. Germline V gives CDR1 DFQATT, CDR2 SNEGSKA (reference sequence). The CDR3 DNA follows: TGCAGTGCTAGTATTCAGGGGGCGTTATACGAGCAGTACTTC. This translates into CSASIQGALYEQYF.

The chain has TRBV7-8 and TRBJ1-2; 7 bases agree with TRBD1. Trimming cost V 2 bases and J 2 bases; bases outside gene matches: 2. Germline CDR1 reads SGHVS; CDR2 reads FQNEAQ. The CDR3 spans 14 residues. Here the CDR3 reads CASSLSGGNYGYTF. The CDR3 nucleotides read TGTGCCAGCAGCTTATCAGGGGGGAACTATGGCTACACCTTC.

V is TRBV28 and J is TRBJ2-7, with 9 bases that match TRBD2. Unmatched junction bases numbered 9, after V lost 6 bases and J lost 3 bases. There are 15 residues in the CDR3. The germline V gene has CDR1 MDHEN and CDR2 SYDVKM. CDR3 sequence: CASSLAAGGGYEQYF. DNA of the CDR3: TGTGCCAGCAGCTTGGCAGCGGGGGGTGGCTACGAGCAGTACTTC.

This rearrangement joins TRBV16 to TRBJ1-3, with 7 bases that match TRBD1. The V segment lost 2 bases and the J segment 7 bases; nucleotides outside the gene matches: 11. The CDR3 length is 16 residues. Germline CDR1 KGHSY, CDR2 FQNENV. CDR3 DNA: TGTGCCAGCAGCCAAGCGCGGGACAGCTCAAGGAACACCATATATTTT. It codes for CASSQARDSSRNTIYF.

The chain employs TRBV5-5 and TRBJ1-4; 11 bases line up with TRBD1. V dropped 4 bases and J dropped 7; count of bases not matched to a gene: 9. The CDR3 has 16 residues. The V gene's germline CDR1 is SGHKS and CDR2 YYEKEE (reference sequence). Written as DNA, the CDR3 is TGTGCCAGCAGCACCGGGCCGGGACAGGGGGTTGAAAAACTGTTTTTT. It specifies CASSTGPGQGVEKLFF.

This clone was seen just once. The V and J genes are TRBV19 and TRBJ1-5; no clear D. Trimming pared 5 bases from V and 4 bases from J, leaving 12 bases between. The CDR3 is 14 amino acids. Germline V gives CDR1 LNHDA, CDR2 SQIVND (reference sequence). Here the CDR3 DNA reads TGTGCCAGTAGTCCGCGGCCGGGTAATCAGCCCCAGCATTTT. This gives the protein CASSPRPGNQPQHF.

Only one count was recorded for this clone. The chain links TRBV28 to TRBJ1-5; tentative D call: TRBD1 (5 bases). This CDR3 is built from 14 residues. The V gene's germline CDR1 is MDHEN and CDR2 SYDVKM. The V and J ends lost 7 bases and 3 bases respectively, with 13 bases between them. This CDR3 is CASTPGPNNQPQHF. CDR3 in DNA: TGTGCCAGCACCCCGGGACCGAACAATCAGCCCCAGCATTTT.

The chain couples TRBV10-1 to TRBJ1-2; possible D gene TRBD1, 6 bases. Germline CDR1 is WNHNN and CDR2 is SYGVQD (reference sequence). Trimming cost V 9 bases and J 4 bases, with 21 bases left between them. The length of the CDR3 is 15 residues. The CDR3 sequence: CARKRFEGGFYGYTF. CDR3 DNA: TGCGCCAGGAAAAGATTCGAAGGGGGATTCTATGGCTACACCTTC.

The V gene is TRBV3-1 (or the pseudogene TRBV3-2), the J gene TRBJ1-1; no clear D. The CDR3 covers 12 residues. Trimming took off 4 bases at V and 11 bases at J, with 14 bases between the two ends. Germline CDR1 LGHDT, CDR2 YNNKEL (reference sequence). The CDR3 coding sequence is TGTGCCAGCAGCCCAAGCGGGTGGGTCGCTTTCTTT. Its protein is CASSPSGWVAFF.

The chain recombines TRBV9 with TRBJ2-3; 11 nucleotides match TRBD2. The CDR3 extends over 18 amino acids. Germline V gene data show CDR1 as SGDLS and CDR2 as YYNGEE. Trimming cost V 0 bases and J 0 bases; bases outside gene matches: 6. The CDR3 region has the DNA TGTGCCAGCAGCGTAGAGGTAGCGGGGGGGAGTAGCACAGATACGCAGTATTTT. This encodes CASSVEVAGGSSTDTQYF.

This chain connects TRBV28 to TRBJ1-2; TRBD1 aligns across 9 bases. The CDR3 is made up of 17 amino acids. The germline V gene has CDR1 MDHEN and CDR2 SYDVKM. V was clipped by 7 bases and J by 8 bases; unmatched bases: 20. In nucleotides, the CDR3 is TGTGCCAGCAATTTTCCGGGACAGGGCCTGTTCGTGACGGGCTACACCTTC. It translates to CASNFPGQGLFVTGYTF.

The genes are TRBV18 and TRBJ1-6; D ambiguous. The V end was cut by 1 base, the J end by 7 bases, with 11 bases between. The CDR3 loop spans 15 amino acids. Germline loops: CDR1 KGHSH, CDR2 LQKENI. The CDR3 loop is CASSPQYGENSPLHF. The CDR3 DNA follows: TGTGCCAGCTCACCACAGTACGGAGAGAATTCACCCCTCCACTTT.